One and the same sample provided the 14 T cell receptor beta chains below, sequenced in a study of T cell clonality in common variable immunodeficiency. The antigens these receptors bind are not known. Study results and limitations: Common variable immunodeficiency TCR beta sequences reportedly had fewer deletions and N-nucleotide insertions.

Only in-frame clones appear in the TCRdb table, and some are missing; sequencing was by immunoSEQ multiplex PCR. The sample has about 28,000 clones, none seen only once. Input material: peripheral blood mononuclear cells. These receptors were taken from a human donor with common variable immunodeficiency.

Comments on this clone: The CDR3 extends 3 residues past the end of the read, so its final part is completed from the germline J gene. This chain uses TRBV13 with TRBJ1-2, with D unresolved. Germline values: CDR1 PRHDT, CDR2 FYEKMQ (reference sequence). The CDR3 is 12 residues long. This CDR3 is CASSFALSGYTF. The CDR3 DNA, read in part, is TGTGCCAGCAGCTTCGCCTTGAGCGGC.

This clone was seen a few times. CDR3 loop: CASSPWGLAGGTGELFF. Incomplete CDR3 DNA: TGTGCCAGCAGTCCATGGGGACTAGCGGGGGGCACCGGGGAG. J is TRBJ2-2 and V is TRBV2, with 15 bases lining up with TRBD2. The read ends 3 residues shy of where the CDR3 ends; the end is completed using the germline J gene. Germline loops: CDR1 SNHLY, CDR2 FYNNEI. This CDR3 has 17 residues. J lost 4 bases, V lost 5 bases, and 5 bases had no gene match.

By share, this clone counts as medium-sized (0.01 to 0.1%). The CDR3 goes on 3 residues after the read ends, and that part is filled in from the germline J gene. V is TRBV28 and J is TRBJ2-5; 9 bases are shared with TRBD1. The CDR3 covers 16 residues. The germline V gene has CDR1 MDHEN and CDR2 SYDVKM. With V trimmed by 5 bases and J by 7 bases, 14 bases remained unmatched. This CDR3 is CASSLDAGTGIATQYF. The sequenced CDR3 bases are TGTGCCAGCAGTCTTGACGCCGGGACAGGGATCGCGACC.

This clone showed up just a few times. The CDR3 goes on 3 residues after the read ends, and that part is filled in from the germline J gene. The chain couples TRBV7-8 to TRBJ2-7; 8 bases line up with TRBD2. Germline V gene sequence: CDR1 SGHVS, CDR2 FQNEAQ. J was trimmed by 6 bases and V by 5 bases; bases with no gene match: 12. The CDR3 contains 15 residues. The CDR3 DNA, read in part, is TGTGCCAGCAGCGGACGAACCGGGGGGGCGTTCGAG. It specifies CASSGRTGGAFE. The full CDR3 is CASSGRTGGAFEQYF.

This clone is medium-sized by share. The junction departs from the called germline gene at one end, perhaps through a read error. The read is 3 residues too short to cover the CDR3 end, so that end is filled in from the germline J gene. The rearrangement uses TRBV7-8 and TRBJ2-1, with 10 positions matching TRBD1. CDR1 is SGHVS and CDR2 is FQNEAQ in the germline V gene. The CDR3 runs 14 residues. The CDR3 loop is CASRLGTGDGEQFF. Incomplete CDR3 DNA: TGTGCCAGCAGATTAGGGACAGGGGACGGTGAG.

Details on this clone: The read is 3 residues too short to cover the CDR3 end, so that end is filled in from the germline J gene. The chain uses TRBV18 and TRBJ2-5, with TRBD2 as a possible D gene (5 bases). The CDR3 loop spans 16 amino acids. Germline CDR1 is KGHSH and CDR2 is LQKENI. Between the trimmed V and J ends, which lost 2 bases and 1 base, there was a span of 14 bases. The CDR3 DNA, read in part, is TGTGCCAGCTCACCAATGAGGGCAGGAGTCCAAGAGACC. The encoded protein is CASSPMRAGVQET. The whole CDR3 is CASSPMRAGVQETQYF. The complete variable domain, with remaining parts taken from reference TRBV18 and TRBJ2-5, reads NAGVMQNPRHLVRRRGQEARLRCSPMKGHSHVYWYRQLPEEGLKFMVYLQKENIIDESGMPKERFSAEFPKEGPSILRIQQVVRGDSAAYFCASSPMRAGVQETQYFGPGTRLLVL.

This clone showed up just a few times. The read terminates 3 residues ahead of where the CDR3 ends, so the germline J gene completes it. This sequence joins TRBV19 and TRBJ1-5; D remains ambiguous. Per the germline V gene, CDR1 is LNHDA and CDR2 is SQIVND (reference sequence). The CDR3 totals 14 residues. V gave up 3 bases and J gave up 0 bases, with 6 bases separating them. The DNA read from the CDR3 is TGTGCCAGTAGTATCTTCGGTAGCAATCAGCCC. This gives the protein CASSIFGSNQP. The entire CDR3 is CASSIFGSNQPQHF.

By sample share, this clone is medium-sized (0.01 to 0.1%). The CDR3 end lies 3 residues beyond the end of the read and is filled in from the germline J gene. The chain uses TRBV7-3 and TRBJ2-5, with D hard to call. The CDR3 runs 13 residues. V was pared by 1 base and J by 5 bases, with 8 bases between. Germline CDR1 reads SGHTA; CDR2 reads FQGTGA. CDR3 bases read: TGTGCCAGCAGCTTAATTAGGGCGGAGACC. It yields the protein CASSLIRAET. The full CDR3 reads CASSLIRAETQYF.

Turning to this clone: Read sequence stops 3 residues before the CDR3 end, and the germline J gene provides the missing end. The chain joins TRBV19 to TRBJ2-3; possibly TRBD2 for D (6 bases). The CDR3 totals 13 residues. CDR1 is LNHDA, CDR2 SQIVND, per germline (reference sequence). V lost 0 bases and J 7 bases, leaving 8 bases between the germline ends. The CDR3 region is CASSIDAGNTQYF. The DNA read from the CDR3 is TGTGCCAGTAGTATAGATGCGGGGAATACG. Full variable domain (missing parts from reference TRBV19 and TRBJ2-3): DGGITQSPKYLFRKEGQNVTLSCEQNLNHDAMYWYRQDPGQGLRLIYYSQIVNDFQKGDIAEGYSVSREKKESFPLTVTSAQKNPTAFYLCASSIDAGNTQYFGPGTRLTVL.

This clone was recorded at least ten times. Read coverage stops 3 residues before the CDR3 terminus; the germline J gene supplies the remainder. V usage is TRBV5-1 and J usage is TRBJ2-6; perhaps TRBD2 as D (6 bases). V shed 9 bases and J shed 0 bases, with 13 bases lying between them. This CDR3 has 15 amino acids. Germline assignment: CDR1 SGHRS and CDR2 YFSETQ. CDR3: CATTRGSSGANVLTF. The part of the CDR3 DNA that was read is TGCGCCACCACACGGGGGAGCTCTGGGGCCAACGTC.

This clone was counted at least ten times. The read finishes 3 residues shy of the CDR3 end, and the germline J gene is used to complete it. This chain joins TRBV11-2 and TRBJ2-5; D gene uncertain. Germline V gene data show CDR1 as SGHAT and CDR2 as FQNNGV. The CDR3 runs to 13 residues. V lost 5 bases and J lost 5, with 12 bases in between. The CDR3 loop reads CASSAGSAETQYF. The DNA read from the CDR3 is TGTGCCAGCAGCGCCGGTAGTGCGGAGACC.

About this clone: The read ends 3 residues before the CDR3 terminus; that terminus is restored from the germline J gene. The rearrangement uses TRBV6-2 or TRBV6-3 and TRBJ2-7; 7 nucleotides match TRBD1. The CDR3 is 14 residues long. V was pared by 8 bases and J by 0 bases, with 7 bases of the junction left unmatched. Per germline, CDR1 MNHEY and CDR2 SVGEGT. The CDR3 sequence is CASRDRSTSYEQYF. The DNA read from the CDR3 is TGTGCCAGCCGGGACAGAAGTACCTCCTACGAG.

This clone was seen more than once but under ten times. The DNA ends 3 residues before the CDR3 does, and the rest of the CDR3 is filled in from the germline J gene. This chain joins TRBV18 and TRBJ2-2; 13 nucleotides line up with TRBD2. CDR1 KGHSH and CDR2 LQKENI come from the germline V gene. CDR3 size: 16 residues. V lost 3 bases and J lost 9; bases outside the gene matches: 7. CDR3 DNA, as far as it was read: TGTGCCAGCTCACCTCCGGGACTAGCGGGGTCCAGGGAG. It encodes CASSPPGLAGSRE. The CDR3 as a whole reads CASSPPGLAGSRELFF.

The table lists this clone with a few counts. Coverage ceases 3 residues before the CDR3 finishes, and the germline J gene fills in the end. The chain combines TRBV18 with TRBJ1-2; 8 bases line up with TRBD1. This CDR3 contains 15 residues. With 0 bases clipped from V and 4 bases from J, the junction kept 4 bases outside the gene matches. Germline V gene lookup returns CDR1 KGHSH and CDR2 LQKENI. The CDR3 region is CASSPPGTGVYGYTF. CDR3 DNA, as far as it was read: TGTGCCAGCTCACCACCCGGGACAGGCGTCTATGGC.